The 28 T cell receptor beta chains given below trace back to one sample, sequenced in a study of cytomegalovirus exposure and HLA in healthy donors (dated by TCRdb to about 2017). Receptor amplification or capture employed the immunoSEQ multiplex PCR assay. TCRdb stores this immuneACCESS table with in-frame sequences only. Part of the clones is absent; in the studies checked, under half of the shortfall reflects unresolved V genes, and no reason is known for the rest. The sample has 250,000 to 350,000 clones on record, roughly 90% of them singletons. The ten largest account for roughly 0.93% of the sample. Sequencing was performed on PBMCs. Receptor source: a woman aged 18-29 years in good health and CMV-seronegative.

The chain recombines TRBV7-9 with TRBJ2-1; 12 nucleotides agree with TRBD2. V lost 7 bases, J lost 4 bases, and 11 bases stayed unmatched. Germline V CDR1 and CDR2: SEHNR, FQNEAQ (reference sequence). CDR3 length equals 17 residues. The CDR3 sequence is CASTRLAGASTYNEQFF. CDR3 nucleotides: TGTGCCAGCACCCGACTAGCGGGAGCCAGTACGTACAATGAGCAGTTCTTC.

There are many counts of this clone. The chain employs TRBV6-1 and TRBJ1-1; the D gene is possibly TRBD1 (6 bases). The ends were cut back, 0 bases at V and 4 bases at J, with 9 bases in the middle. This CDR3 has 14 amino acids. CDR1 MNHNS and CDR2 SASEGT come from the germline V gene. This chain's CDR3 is CASSEAGGPTEAFF. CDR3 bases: TGTGCCAGCAGTGAAGCCGGGGGGCCCACTGAAGCTTTCTTT.

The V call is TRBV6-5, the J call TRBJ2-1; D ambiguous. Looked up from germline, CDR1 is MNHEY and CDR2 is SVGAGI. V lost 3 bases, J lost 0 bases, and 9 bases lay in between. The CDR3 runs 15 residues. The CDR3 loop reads CASSYYKSSYNEQFF. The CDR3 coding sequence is TGTGCCAGCAGTTATTACAAAAGCTCCTACAATGAGCAGTTCTTC.

The CDR3 region has the DNA TGCGCCAGCAGCCAAGAGGGGGCCAACAGAGTGGAGACCCAGTACTTC. It codes for CASSQEGANRVETQYF. This chain uses TRBV4-3 with TRBJ2-5, with TRBD1 as a possible D gene (6 bases). The CDR3 totals 16 residues. Per germline, CDR1 LGHNA and CDR2 YSLEER. Trimming cost V 0 bases and J 5 bases, with 16 bases left between them.

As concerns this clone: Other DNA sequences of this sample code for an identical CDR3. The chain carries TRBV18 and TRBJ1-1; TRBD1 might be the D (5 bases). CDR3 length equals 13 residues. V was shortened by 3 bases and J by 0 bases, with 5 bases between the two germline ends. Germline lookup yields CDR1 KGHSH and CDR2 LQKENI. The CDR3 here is CASSPTVNTEAFF. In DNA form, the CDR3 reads TGTGCCAGCTCACCGACAGTGAACACTGAAGCTTTCTTT.

DNA for the CDR3: TGTGCCACCAGCATAGGAACAGAGAATTCACCCCTCCACTTT. This encodes CATSIGTENSPLHF. The chain joins TRBV15 to TRBJ1-6; D is uncertain. This CDR3 contains 14 residues. Germline V lookup: CDR1 LNHNV, CDR2 YYDKDF (reference sequence). Between the trimmed V and J ends, which lost 4 bases and 7 bases, there was a span of 11 bases.

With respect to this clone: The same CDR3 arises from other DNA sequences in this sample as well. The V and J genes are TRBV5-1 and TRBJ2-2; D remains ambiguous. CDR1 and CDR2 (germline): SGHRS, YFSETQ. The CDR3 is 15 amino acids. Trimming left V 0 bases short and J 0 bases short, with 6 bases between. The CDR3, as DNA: TGCGCCAGCAGCTTGGGGCAGACGAACACCGGGGAGCTGTTTTTT. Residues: CASSLGQTNTGELFF.

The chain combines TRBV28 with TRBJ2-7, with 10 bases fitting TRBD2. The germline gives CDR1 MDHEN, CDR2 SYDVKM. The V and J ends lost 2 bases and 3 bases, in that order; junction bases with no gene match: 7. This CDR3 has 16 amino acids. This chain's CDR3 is CASSLRLAGDSYEQYF. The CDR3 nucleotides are TGTGCCAGCAGTTTAAGGCTAGCGGGGGACAGCTACGAGCAGTACTTC.

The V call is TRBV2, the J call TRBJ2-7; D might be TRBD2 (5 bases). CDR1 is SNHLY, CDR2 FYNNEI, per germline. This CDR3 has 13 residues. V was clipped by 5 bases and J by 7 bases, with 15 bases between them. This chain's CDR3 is CASSPTPGFEQYF. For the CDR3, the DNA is TGTGCCAGCAGTCCTACCCCGGGGTTTGAGCAGTACTTC.

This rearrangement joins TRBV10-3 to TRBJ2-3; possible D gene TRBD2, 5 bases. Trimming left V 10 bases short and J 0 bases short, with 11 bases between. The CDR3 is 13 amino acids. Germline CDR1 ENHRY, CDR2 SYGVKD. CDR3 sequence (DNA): TGTGCCACAACTAGGCCGAGCACAGATACGCAGTATTTT. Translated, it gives CATTRPSTDTQYF.

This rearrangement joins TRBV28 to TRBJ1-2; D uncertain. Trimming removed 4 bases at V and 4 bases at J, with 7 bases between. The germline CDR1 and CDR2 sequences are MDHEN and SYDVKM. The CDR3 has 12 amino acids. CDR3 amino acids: CASSSPSYGYTF. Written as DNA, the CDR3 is TGTGCCAGCAGTTCCCCGTCCTATGGCTACACCTTC.

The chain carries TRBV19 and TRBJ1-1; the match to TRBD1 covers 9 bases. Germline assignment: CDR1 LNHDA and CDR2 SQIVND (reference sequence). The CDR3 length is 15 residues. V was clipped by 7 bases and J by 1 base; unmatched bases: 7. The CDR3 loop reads CASNAGQGQNTEAFF. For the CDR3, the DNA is TGTGCCAGTAACGCCGGACAGGGGCAGAACACTGAAGCTTTCTTT.

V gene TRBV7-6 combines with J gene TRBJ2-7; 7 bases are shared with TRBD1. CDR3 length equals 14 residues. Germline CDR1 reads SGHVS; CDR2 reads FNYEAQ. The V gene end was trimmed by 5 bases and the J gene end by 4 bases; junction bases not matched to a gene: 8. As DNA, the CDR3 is TGTGCCAGCAGCCGTGGGACAGCCGAGTACGAGCAGTACTTC. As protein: CASSRGTAEYEQYF.

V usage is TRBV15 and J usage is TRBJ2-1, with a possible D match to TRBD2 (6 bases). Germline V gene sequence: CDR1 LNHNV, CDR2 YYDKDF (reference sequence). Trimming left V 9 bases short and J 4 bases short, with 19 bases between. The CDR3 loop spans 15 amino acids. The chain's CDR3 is CATTAGLLDYNEQFF. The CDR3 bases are TGTGCCACAACAGCGGGTTTACTGGATTACAATGAGCAGTTCTTC.

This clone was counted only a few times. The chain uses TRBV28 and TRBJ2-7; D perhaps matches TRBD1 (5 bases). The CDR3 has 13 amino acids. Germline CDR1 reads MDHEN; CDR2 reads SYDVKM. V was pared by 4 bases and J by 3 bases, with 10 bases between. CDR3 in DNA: TGTGCCAGCAGTTCCTACAGGTACTACGAGCAGTACTTC. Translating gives CASSSYRYYEQYF. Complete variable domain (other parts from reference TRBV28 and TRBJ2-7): DVKVTQSSRYLVKRTGEKVFLECVQDMDHENMFWYRQDPGLGLRLIYFSYDVKMKEKGDIPEGYSVSREKKERFSLILESASTNQTSMYLCASSSYRYYEQYFGPGTRLTVT.

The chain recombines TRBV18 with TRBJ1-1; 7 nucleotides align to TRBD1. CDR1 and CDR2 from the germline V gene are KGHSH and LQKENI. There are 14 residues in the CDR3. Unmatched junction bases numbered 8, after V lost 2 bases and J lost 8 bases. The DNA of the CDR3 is TGTGCCAGCTCACCAGATCGGCAGGGGGTAGAAGCTTTCTTT. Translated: CASSPDRQGVEAFF. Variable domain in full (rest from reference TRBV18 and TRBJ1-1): NAGVMQNPRHLVRRRGQEARLRCSPMKGHSHVYWYRQLPEEGLKFMVYLQKENIIDESGMPKERFSAEFPKEGPSILRIQQVVRGDSAAYFCASSPDRQGVEAFFGQGTRLTVV.

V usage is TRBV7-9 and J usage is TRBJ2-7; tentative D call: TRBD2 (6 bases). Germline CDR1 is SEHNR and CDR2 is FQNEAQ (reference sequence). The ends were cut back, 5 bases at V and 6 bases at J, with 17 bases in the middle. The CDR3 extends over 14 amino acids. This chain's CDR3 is CASSPPGARGEQYF. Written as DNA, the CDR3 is TGTGCCAGCAGCCCCCCGGGAGCTCGGGGCGAGCAGTACTTC.

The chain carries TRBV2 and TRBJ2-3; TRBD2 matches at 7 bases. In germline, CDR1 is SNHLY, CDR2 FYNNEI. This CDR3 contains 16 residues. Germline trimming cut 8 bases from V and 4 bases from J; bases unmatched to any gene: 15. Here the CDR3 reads CASFMWAGASPDTQYF. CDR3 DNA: TGTGCCAGCTTTATGTGGGCGGGAGCGTCCCCAGATACGCAGTATTTT.

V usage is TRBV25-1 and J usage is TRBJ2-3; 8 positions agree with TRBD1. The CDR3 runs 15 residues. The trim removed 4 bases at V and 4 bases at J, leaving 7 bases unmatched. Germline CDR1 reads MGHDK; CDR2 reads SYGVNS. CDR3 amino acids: CASSVWTGTADTQYF. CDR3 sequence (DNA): TGTGCCAGCAGTGTTTGGACAGGGACCGCAGATACGCAGTATTTT.

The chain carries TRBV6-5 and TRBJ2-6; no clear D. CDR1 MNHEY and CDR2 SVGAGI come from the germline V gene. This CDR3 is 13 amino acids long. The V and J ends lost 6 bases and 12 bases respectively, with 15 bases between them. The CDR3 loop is CASSPSPSAVLTF. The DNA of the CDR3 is TGTGCCAGCAGCCCCAGTCCCTCCGCCGTCCTGACTTTC.

The CDR3 region has the DNA TGCGCCAGCAGCGATCAGGCGGGACAGGGCCTCTACGAGCAGTACTTC. This sequence encodes CASSDQAGQGLYEQYF. This chain links TRBV5-1 with TRBJ2-7; 9 nucleotides match TRBD1. The germline CDR1 and CDR2 sequences are SGHRS and YFSETQ. The CDR3 consists of 16 residues. V lost 4 bases to trimming and J lost 3 bases; unmatched junction nucleotides: 11.

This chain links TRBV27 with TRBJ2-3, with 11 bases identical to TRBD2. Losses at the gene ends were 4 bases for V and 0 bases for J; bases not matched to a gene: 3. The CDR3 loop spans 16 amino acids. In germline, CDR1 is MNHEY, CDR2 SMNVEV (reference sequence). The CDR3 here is CASSYRTSGSTDTQYF. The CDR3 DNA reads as TGTGCCAGCAGTTACCGGACTAGCGGGAGCACAGATACGCAGTATTTT.

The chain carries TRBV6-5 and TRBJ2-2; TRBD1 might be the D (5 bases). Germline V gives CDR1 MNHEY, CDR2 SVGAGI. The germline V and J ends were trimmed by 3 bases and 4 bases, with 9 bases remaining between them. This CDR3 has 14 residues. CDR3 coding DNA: TGTGCCAGCAGTTATGACAGAATCACCGGGGAGCTGTTTTTT. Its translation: CASSYDRITGELFF.

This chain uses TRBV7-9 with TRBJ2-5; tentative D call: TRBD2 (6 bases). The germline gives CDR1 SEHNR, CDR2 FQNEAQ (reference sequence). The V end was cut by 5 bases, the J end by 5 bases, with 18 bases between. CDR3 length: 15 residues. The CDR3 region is CASSRLVGTVETQYF. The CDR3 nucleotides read TGTGCCAGCAGCCGACTAGTTGGAACCGTTGAGACCCAGTACTTC.

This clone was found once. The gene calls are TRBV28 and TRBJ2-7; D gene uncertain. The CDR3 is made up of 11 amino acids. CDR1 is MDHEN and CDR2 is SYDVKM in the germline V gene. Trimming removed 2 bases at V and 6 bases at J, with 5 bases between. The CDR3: CASSLRGEQYF. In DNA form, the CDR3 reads TGTGCCAGCAGTTTAAGAGGCGAGCAGTACTTC.

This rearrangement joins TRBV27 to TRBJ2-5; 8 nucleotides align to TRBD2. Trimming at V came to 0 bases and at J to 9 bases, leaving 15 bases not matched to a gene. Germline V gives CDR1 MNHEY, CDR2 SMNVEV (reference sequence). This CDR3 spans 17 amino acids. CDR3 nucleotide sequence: TGTGCCAGCAGTTTATCGAGCCCGGGACTAGGGGGTTGGGCCCAGTACTTC. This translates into CASSLSSPGLGGWAQYF.

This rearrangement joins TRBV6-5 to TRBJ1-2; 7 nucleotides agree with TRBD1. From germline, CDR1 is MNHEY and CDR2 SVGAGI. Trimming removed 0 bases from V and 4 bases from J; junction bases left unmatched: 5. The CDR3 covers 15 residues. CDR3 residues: CASSYSGGGGYGYTF. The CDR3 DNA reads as TGTGCCAGCAGTTACTCAGGGGGCGGTGGCTATGGCTACACCTTC.

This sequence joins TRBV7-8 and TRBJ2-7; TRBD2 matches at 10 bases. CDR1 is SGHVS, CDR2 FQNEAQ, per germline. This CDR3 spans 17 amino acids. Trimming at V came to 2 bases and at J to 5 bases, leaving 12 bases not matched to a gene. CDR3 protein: CASSLRGSLAGVDEQYF. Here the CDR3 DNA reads TGTGCCAGCAGCTTAAGGGGGTCGCTAGCGGGAGTTGACGAGCAGTACTTC.